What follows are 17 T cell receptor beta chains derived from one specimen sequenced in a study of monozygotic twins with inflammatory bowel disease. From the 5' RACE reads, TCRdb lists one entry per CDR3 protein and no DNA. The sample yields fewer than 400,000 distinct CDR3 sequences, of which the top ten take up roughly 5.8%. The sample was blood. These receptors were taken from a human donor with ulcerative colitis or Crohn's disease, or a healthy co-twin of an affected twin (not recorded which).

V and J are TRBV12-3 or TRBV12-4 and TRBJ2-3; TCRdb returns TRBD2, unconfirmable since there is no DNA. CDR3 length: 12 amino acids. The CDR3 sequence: CVSGGPPDTQYF.

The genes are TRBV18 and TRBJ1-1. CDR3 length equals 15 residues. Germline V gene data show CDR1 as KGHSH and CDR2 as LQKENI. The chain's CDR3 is CASSLDRAHGTVAFF.

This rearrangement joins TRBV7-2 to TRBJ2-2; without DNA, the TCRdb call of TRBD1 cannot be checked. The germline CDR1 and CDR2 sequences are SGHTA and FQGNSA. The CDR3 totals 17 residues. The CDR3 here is CASSLRGLGQSTGELFF.

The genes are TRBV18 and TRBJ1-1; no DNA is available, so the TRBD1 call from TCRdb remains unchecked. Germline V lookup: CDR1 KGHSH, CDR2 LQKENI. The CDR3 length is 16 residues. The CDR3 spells CASSPFPGSHVTEAFF.

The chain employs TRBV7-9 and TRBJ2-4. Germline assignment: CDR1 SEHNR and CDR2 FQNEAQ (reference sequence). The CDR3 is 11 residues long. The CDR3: CASSLGDFQYF.

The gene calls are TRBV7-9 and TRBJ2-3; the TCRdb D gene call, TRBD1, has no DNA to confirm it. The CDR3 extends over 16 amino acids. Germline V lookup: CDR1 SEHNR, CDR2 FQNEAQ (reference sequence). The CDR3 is CASSLGLQGASDTQYF.

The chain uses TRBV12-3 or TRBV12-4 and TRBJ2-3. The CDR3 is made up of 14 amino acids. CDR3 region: CASTKRASTDTQYF.

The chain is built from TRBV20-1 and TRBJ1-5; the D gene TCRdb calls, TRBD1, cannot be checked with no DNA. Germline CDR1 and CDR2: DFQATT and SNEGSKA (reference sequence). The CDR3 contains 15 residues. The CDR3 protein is CSASKKDRTSQPQHF.

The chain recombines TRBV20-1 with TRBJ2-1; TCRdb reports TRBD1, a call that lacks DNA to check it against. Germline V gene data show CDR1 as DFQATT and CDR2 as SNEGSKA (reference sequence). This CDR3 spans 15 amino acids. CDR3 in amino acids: CSARVGTRASNEQFF.

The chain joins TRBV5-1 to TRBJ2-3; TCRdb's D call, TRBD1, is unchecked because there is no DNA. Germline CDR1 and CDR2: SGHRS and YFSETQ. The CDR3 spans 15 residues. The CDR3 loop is CASSLDGRVTDTQYF.

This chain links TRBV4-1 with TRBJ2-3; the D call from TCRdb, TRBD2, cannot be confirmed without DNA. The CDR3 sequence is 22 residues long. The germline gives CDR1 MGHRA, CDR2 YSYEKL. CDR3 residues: CASSQPSRSSGRRVSSTDTQYF.

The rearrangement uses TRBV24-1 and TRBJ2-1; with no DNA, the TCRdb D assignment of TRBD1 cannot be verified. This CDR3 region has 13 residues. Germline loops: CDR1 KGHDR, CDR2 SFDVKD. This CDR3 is CATSYPGDNEQFF.

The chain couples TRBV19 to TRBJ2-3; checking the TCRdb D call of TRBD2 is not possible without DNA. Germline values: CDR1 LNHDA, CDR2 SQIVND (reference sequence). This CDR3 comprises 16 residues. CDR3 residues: CASSTTLAGTTDTQYF. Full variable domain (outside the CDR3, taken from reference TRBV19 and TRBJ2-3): DGGITQSPKYLFRKEGQNVTLSCEQNLNHDAMYWYRQDPGQGLRLIYYSQIVNDFQKGDIAEGYSVSREKKESFPLTVTSAQKNPTAFYLCASSTTLAGTTDTQYFGPGTRLTVL.

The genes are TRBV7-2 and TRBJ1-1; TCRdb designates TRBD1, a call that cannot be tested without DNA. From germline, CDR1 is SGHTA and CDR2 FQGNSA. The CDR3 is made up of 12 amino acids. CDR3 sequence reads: CASSLDRVFTFF.

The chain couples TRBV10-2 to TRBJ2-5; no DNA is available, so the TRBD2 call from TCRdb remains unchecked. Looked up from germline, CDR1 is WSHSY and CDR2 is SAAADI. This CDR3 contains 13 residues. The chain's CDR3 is CASSESTVQTQYF.

CDR3 sequence reads: CSARDSGLAGSYEQYF. J is TRBJ2-7 and V is TRBV20-1; the D gene TCRdb calls, TRBD2, cannot be checked with no DNA. The CDR3 is 16 residues long. In germline, CDR1 is DFQATT, CDR2 SNEGSKA (reference sequence).

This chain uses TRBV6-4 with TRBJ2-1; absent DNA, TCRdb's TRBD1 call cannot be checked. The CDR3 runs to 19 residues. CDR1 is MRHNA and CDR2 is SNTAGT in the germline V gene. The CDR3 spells CASSDSTGGRGFIYNEQFF.